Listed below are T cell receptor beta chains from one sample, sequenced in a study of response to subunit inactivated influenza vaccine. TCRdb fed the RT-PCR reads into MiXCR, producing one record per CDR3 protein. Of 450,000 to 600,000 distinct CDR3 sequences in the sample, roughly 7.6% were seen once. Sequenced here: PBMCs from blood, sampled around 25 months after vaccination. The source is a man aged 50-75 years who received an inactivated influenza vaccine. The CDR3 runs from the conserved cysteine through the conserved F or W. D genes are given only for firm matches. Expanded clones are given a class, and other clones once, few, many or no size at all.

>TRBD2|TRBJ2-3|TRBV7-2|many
CASSLFGGGRTDTQYF
TGTGCCAGCAGCTTATTTGGGGGCGGGAGGACAGATACGCAGTATTTT
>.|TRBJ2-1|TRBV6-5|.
CASSYTISVDEQFF
TGTGCCAGCAGTTATACAATTTCAGTAGATGAGCAGTTCTTC
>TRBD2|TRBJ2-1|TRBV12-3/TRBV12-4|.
CASSLAPTSGRSYNEQFF
TGTGCCAGCAGTTTAGCGCCAACTAGCGGGCGCTCCTACAATGAGCAGTTCTTC
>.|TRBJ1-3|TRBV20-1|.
CSARVQDFGNTIYF
TGCAGTGCTAGAGTACAGGACTTTGGAAACACCATATATTTT
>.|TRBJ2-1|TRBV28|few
CASREVDNEQFF
TGTGCCAGCAGAGAGGTAGACAATGAGCAGTTCTTC
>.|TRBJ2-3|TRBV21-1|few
CASSLPMRPKGDTQYF
TGTGCCAGCAGCTTACCTATGAGACCTAAAGGAGATACGCAGTATTTT
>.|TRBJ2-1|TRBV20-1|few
CSLATLGVGEQFF
TGCAGCCTCGCGACGCTAGGAGTTGGTGAGCAGTTCTTC
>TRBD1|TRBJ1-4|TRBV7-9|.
CASSPGTGANEKLFF
TGTGCCAGCAGCCCCGGGACAGGGGCTAATGAAAAACTGTTTTTT
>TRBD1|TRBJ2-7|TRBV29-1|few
CSVQGALNEQYF
TGCAGCGTCCAGGGGGCCTTGAACGAGCAGTACTTC
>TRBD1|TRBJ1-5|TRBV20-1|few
CSARDGAKGAGQPQHF
TGCAGTGCTAGAGATGGGGCTAAGGGGGCTGGTCAGCCCCAGCATTTT
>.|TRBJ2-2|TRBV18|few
CASSPADAGELFF
TGTGCCAGCTCACCTGCAGATGCCGGGGAGCTGTTTTTT
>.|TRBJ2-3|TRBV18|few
CASSPFTGLVEDTQYF
TGTGCCAGCTCACCCTTTACAGGGCTTGTGGAAGATACGCAGTATTTT
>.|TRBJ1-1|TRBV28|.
CASSLPRNTEAFF
TGTGCCAGCAGTCTTCCTCGGAACACTGAAGCTTTCTTT
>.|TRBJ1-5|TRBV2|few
CASSGSLDNQPQHF
TGTGCCAGCAGTGGGTCTCTAGACAATCAGCCCCAGCATTTT
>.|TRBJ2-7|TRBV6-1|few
CASGDGTASYEQYF
TGTGCCAGCGGGGACGGGACCGCTTCCTACGAGCAGTACTTC
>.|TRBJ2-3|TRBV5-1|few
CASSFEPRGDTQYF
TGCGCCAGCAGCTTCGAACCACGGGGGGATACGCAGTATTTT
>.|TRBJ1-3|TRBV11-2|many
CASSQTGSGNTIYF
TGTGCCAGCAGCCAAACAGGGTCCGGAAACACCATATATTTT
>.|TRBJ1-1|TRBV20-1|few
CSASEGPLNTEAFF
TGCAGTGCTAGCGAGGGGCCACTGAACACTGAAGCTTTCTTT
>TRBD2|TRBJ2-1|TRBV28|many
CASSSLAGMYNEQFF
TGTGCCAGCAGTAGTCTAGCGGGAATGTACAATGAGCAGTTCTTC